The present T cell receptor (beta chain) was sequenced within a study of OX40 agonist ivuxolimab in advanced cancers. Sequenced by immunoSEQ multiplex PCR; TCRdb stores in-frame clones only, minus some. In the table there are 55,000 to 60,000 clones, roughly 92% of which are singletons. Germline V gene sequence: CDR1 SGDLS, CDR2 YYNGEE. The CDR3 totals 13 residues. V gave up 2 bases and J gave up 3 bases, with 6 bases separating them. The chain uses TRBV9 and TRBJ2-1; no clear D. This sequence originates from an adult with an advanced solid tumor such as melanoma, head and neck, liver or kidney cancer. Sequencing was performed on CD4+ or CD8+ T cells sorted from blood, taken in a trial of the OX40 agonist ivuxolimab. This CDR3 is CASSVLDYNEQFF. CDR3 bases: TGTGCCAGCAGCGTCCTAGACTACAATGAGCAGTTCTTC.